There are many counts of the clone carrying this TCR beta chain. Its target is not known. Germline values: CDR1 SGHVS, CDR2 FNYEAQ. Between the trimmed V and J ends, which lost 1 base and 4 bases, there was a span of 10 bases. The CDR3 runs 14 residues. This record belongs to a study of Graves' ophthalmopathy and Graves' hyperthyroidism. Study-wide results and limits: A majority of expanded thyroid clonotypes exceeding 0.001 frequency were likewise present in blood.

The authors diagnosed from clinical symptoms, serum thyroxine, TRAb, thyroid ultrasound and orbital computed tomography. Amplification of the TCR beta CDR3 regions used RNA transcripts (as template). Following a first-round RT-PCR that used HTBI primers, a second-round multiplex PCR was carried out. In TCRdb, the multiplex PCR reads were re-called with MiXCR into one record per CDR3 protein. Here the sample spans some 1.1 million distinct CDR3 sequences, roughly 35% being singletons. The gene calls are TRBV7-6 and TRBJ2-5; a possible D gene is TRBD2 (5 bases). The material sequenced was peripheral blood or thyroid tissue (not recorded which). The sequence derives from an adult man with Graves' hyperthyroidism. This CDR3 reads CASSLDGGRETQYF. For the CDR3, the DNA is TGTGCCAGCAGCTTAGACGGCGGGCGAGAGACCCAGTACTTC.